This TCR beta chain was obtained from a study of cytomegalovirus exposure and HLA in healthy donors (dated by TCRdb to 2016 to 2017). General notes on the study: In an earlier analysis of several hundred of the donors, 250 to 300 Gb of sequence data and approximately 100 million unique TCR beta sequences from 180 million or so T cells were reported. Typing coverage differed by locus: A, B, C, DRB1 and DQB1 were typed in roughly 620-640 donors, DQA1 in about 550, DPA1 in 600 to 610, and DPB1 in 472. HLA typing included class I and class II loci at four-digit resolution. All discovery cohort repertoires had been generated using a single sequencing platform. Besides the first cohort of 500 to 700 subjects, a separate validation cohort made up of roughly 130 different subjects was used. Of the roughly 400 genotyped donors, over 80% were placed in the genetic ancestry cluster associated with self-reported Caucasian donors. The later analysis used no new phenotypic data to find candidate immune exposures, relying instead on TCR beta sequences and their occurrence across donors. To predict cytomegalovirus infection status, the study brought together high-throughput TCR immunosequencing, statistical association of individual TCRs with disease status, and machine learning. An earlier analysis of 587 of the donors used high-throughput TCR beta sequencing to judge whether each TCR beta V gene segment behaved as functional or pseudogenic. To study patterns of TCR occurrence, a later analysis re-analyzed previously published TCR beta repertoires from 650 to 750 donors and added high-resolution HLA genotyping. A handful of DR-DQ haplotypes were handled as single units for association and clustering because linkage in the cohort was strong. Using immunosequencing, the study profiled T cell repertoires from some 670 subjects and related those repertoires to cytomegalovirus serostatus. A later genetic analysis took genome-wide SNP genotypes for about three fifths of the 666 donors and used that subset as a discovery cohort. Among roughly 370 genotyped donors of the cohort, an average of about 240,000 unique TCR beta nucleotide sequences were sequenced per donor, around 18% of them non-productive. The aim of the study was to test whether cataloging public T cell receptors could identify signatures of past pathogen exposure. Donor age, sex, ethnicity and CMV serostatus were collected together with the repertoire data. Roughly 300 gigabases of sequencing data and roughly 81 million unique TCR sequences made up an early release that covered roughly 670 HLA-typed donors. Here is what the overall study found, with its caveats: In an earlier analysis of some 500 of the donors, most TCR beta V segments were observed in productive rearrangements about 90% or about 30% of the time, broadly matching IMGT annotations. A later analysis associated around 16,000 TCR beta sequences with specific HLA alleles at a false discovery rate of 0.05. Because HLA typing was unavailable for some donors at each locus, only the typed subset was used in association tests. Immune exposure information for the cohort was limited to CMV serostatus. The classifier was reported to diagnose cytomegalovirus status with high specificity and sensitivity in both the original and validation cohorts. Compared with the approximately 710-donor mean, donors in an Asian-associated ancestry cluster had fewer N-insertions in productive TCRs, according to a later genetic analysis. It was suggested by the authors that the approach could potentially be generalized to other disease states and immunological phenotypes. This cohort had only TCR beta chains sequenced, and the lack of alpha or paired-chain data limited which features could be detected. Compared with equally common non-associated chains, HLA-associated TCR beta chains in a later analysis were more clonally expanded and had lower generation probabilities. A total of 150 or so TCR beta chains were listed by the study as associated with cytomegalovirus. Most TCR sequences were observed very rarely across donors, whereas some public TCRs were present in many individuals. The presence/absence analyses assumed that sequencing depth was roughly uniform across donors, and that assumption may not be true. In a later analysis, TCR association rates were found to vary across HLA loci, with the most associated TCRs seen for DRB1 alleles and the fewest for HLA-C alleles. According to a later analysis, most CMV-associated TCR beta chains appeared to be HLA-restricted, and the HLA associations seemed to be driven largely by CMV exposure. A group of highly shared sequence variants was considered likely to be a technical artifact of the sequencing pipeline. In vitro tests confirmed that a few of the cytomegalovirus-associated TCR beta chains recognize cytomegalovirus antigens. Some IMGT-functional V segments, including TRBV6-2 and TRBV6-3, could not be distinguished by the 87-base-pair reads and were therefore excluded. When HLA alleles, especially DR and DQ, strongly co-occurred, attributing TCR associations to individual alleles was difficult. Because counts were too low, approximately 15 rarely observed V segments, including chromosome 9 orphons, were excluded from the earlier analysis of 587 of the donors. Several of the top co-occurrence clusters appeared to be linked to parvovirus B19, influenza, CMV and Epstein-Barr virus, according to a later analysis. In a later genetic analysis, a missense DCLRE1C variant was associated with V-gene and J-gene trimming of TCR beta chains, and the association was replicated in an independent cohort. Correlated functional status among segregating V segments might reflect linkage disequilibrium, but an unknown experimental factor could not be ruled out. A further reported finding was that TCR beta sequences accurately predicted the HLA-A and HLA-B alleles for most subjects in the first cohort.

Library creation used the immunoSEQ multiplex PCR assay. For the multiplex PCR, a mixture combining 60 forward primers for TCR Vbeta segments and 13 reverse primers for TCR Jbeta segments was used. Amplification of the CDR3 region of rearranged TCR beta genes was performed with a multiplex PCR assay on genomic DNA. Amplified TCR beta libraries were sequenced as 87-base-pair reads on the Illumina HiSeq System. As for the original processing: A later analysis counted some 80 million unique TCR beta chains across the 666 repertoires, and around 12 million of these chains were shared by at least two donors. To remove PCR and sequencing errors, raw reads were error-corrected and collapsed into unique sequences using a nearest-neighbor algorithm that merged closely related sequences. Alignment of CDR3 sequences to IMGT reference sequences was used to assign V, D and J gene segments. For a sequence to be retained, a match of at least six nucleotides was required to both a V gene segment and a J gene segment. A rearrangement counted as productive if the CDR3 had no stop codons and remained in frame with V and J, and every other rearrangement counted as non-productive. CDR3 was defined according to IMGT convention as the region running from the second conserved V-encoded cysteine to the conserved J-encoded phenylalanine. The earlier analysis of 587 of the donors excluded any sequence lacking an unambiguous match to a single V gene segment. An earlier analysis of approximately 590 of the donors called V segments functional above 56.7% productive rearrangements and segregating when the between-donor standard deviation exceeded 5%. To diagnose cytomegalovirus status from the catalog of TCR beta chain sequences, a statistical classification framework was built. In a later analysis, V and J genes were assigned by comparing TCR nucleotide sequences against IMGT/GENE-DB human TR gene sequences. Using the TCRdist pipeline, a later analysis assigned CDR3 sequences along with most-parsimonious VDJ recombination scenarios. In a later analysis, each TCR beta chain was defined by its CDR3 amino acid sequence together with its V-gene family, and reads lacking a unique V-gene family were excluded. As a way to deal with suspected cross-contamination and a sequencing artifact, a later analysis dropped over 550 nucleotide sequences that were highly shared and had low generation probability. A later analysis calculated a clonal expansion index for each public chain from normalized within-repertoire ranks of inferred template counts. In a later analysis, generation probabilities were computed with a VDJ recombination model fitted to out-of-frame rearrangements, and the resulting probabilities were checked against IGoR. In a later analysis, TCR-TCR, TCR-HLA and TCR-CMV co-occurrence was scored with hypergeometric tests, and a repertoire-size bias correction was applied to TCR pairs. A later analysis estimated false discovery rates by permuting HLA or CMV assignments 20 times. In a later analysis, co-occurring TCRs were grouped using DBSCAN, with TCRdist sequence similarity added in when clustering inside HLA-allele-positive subsets. For co-occurrence clustering, repertoires with fewer than 30,000 or more than 120,000 public chains were excluded, along with several repertoires with anomalous nucleotide sharing. TCRdb stores this immuneACCESS table with in-frame sequences only. Part of the clones is absent; in the studies checked, under half of the shortfall reflects unresolved V genes, and no reason is known for the rest. V, J and clone size are those of that table, while D and trimming were read from the DNA. Recorded for this sample are approximately 140,000 clones; 80% of them occurred a single time. The ten largest clones capture 4.5% to 6.5% of the sample.

In total, 666 healthy bone marrow donors made up the cohort. Cohort members were all nominally healthy when sampled, although unrecorded immune exposures were likely present. The donor was CMV seronegative and was included in the group of 352 seronegative cohort members. Every donor gave a peripheral blood sample, and the peripheral blood mononuclear cells from that sample were used for TCR beta sequencing. Genomic DNA extraction from the blood cell samples was performed with the Qiagen DNeasy Blood Extraction Kit. This clone was seen once. Its target antigen remains unknown. Nothing much larger sits one base from this clone, and base qualities are not available. The germline V end is reduced by 5 bases and the J end by 4 bases; junction bases left unmatched: 8. Including the terminal cysteine and phenylalanine, the CDR3 comprises 14 residues. The only DNA kept is the CDR3, 42 bases in frame from the first base. In the germline V gene, CDR1 corresponds to SQVTM and CDR2 to ANQGSEA.

The TCR comes from a male donor in good health and CMV-seronegative. Material: PBMCs. The chain employs TRBV29-1 and TRBJ1-2, with 9 bases in between that match TRBD1. The CDR3 amino acid sequence is: CSVLSDRGGYGYTF. In nucleotides, the sequence is TGCAGCGTTCTATCGGACAGGGGTGGCTATGGCTACACCTTC.